This T cell receptor beta chain emerged from a study of healthy donors' naive CD4 and CD8 T cells. The wider study: All functional IMGT TCR alpha variants were covered by new primers. Study-wide results and limits: Negatively charged CDR3s marked CD8+ lineage; positively charged CDR3s marked CD4+ lineage. Most V and J genes were reportedly biased between naive CD4+ and CD8+ cells.

The CDR3 sequence is 16 residues long. Trimming removed 3 bases from V and 4 bases from J, with 18 bases in between. Germline V gene data show CDR1 as KGHSH and CDR2 as LQKENI. As to this clonotype: Its antigen is currently unknown.

Starting from around 500 ng of total RNA, TCR libraries were made with linear amplification. TCRdb reprocessed the reads via MiXCR and lists one record per CDR3 protein. Among about 180,000 distinct CDR3 sequences listed, about 70% were seen once. The chain employs TRBV18 and TRBJ1-1, with D uncertain. The TCR was taken from a pool of human donors in good health; the sample pools cells from several healthy donors. Sequencing was done on a sample of naive CD4+ and CD8+ T cells sorted from blood, pooled from several donors. The CDR3 here is CASSPASGEVITEAFF. The DNA of the CDR3 is TGTGCCAGCTCACCGGCGAGTGGGGAGGTGATCACTGAAGCTTTCTTT.